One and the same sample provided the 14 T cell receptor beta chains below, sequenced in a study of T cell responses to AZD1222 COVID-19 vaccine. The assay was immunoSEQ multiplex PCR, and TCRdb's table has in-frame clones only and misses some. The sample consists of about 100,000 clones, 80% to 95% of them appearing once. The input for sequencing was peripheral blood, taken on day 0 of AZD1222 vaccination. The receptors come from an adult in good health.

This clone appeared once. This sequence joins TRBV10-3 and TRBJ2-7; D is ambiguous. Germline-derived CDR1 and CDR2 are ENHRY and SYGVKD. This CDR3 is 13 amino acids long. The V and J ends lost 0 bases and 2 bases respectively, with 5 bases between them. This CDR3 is CAISESETYEQYF. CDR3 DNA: TGTGCCATCAGTGAGTCAGAAACCTACGAGCAGTACTTC.

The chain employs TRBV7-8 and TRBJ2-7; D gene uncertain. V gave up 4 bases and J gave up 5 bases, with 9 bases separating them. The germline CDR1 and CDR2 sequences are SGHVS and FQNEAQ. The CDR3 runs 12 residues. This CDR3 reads CASSYTENEQYF. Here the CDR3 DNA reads TGTGCCAGCAGCTATACAGAGAACGAGCAGTACTTC. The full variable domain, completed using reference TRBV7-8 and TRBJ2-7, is GAGVSQSPRYKVAKRGQDVALRCDPISGHVSLFWYQQALGQGPEFLTYFQNEAQLDKSGLPSDRFFAERPEGSVSTLKIQRTQQEDSAVYLCASSYTENEQYFGPGTRLTVT.

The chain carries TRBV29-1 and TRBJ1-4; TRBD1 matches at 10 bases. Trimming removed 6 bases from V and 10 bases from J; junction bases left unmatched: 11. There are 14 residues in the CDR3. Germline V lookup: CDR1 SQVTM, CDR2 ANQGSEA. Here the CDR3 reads CSVNPGQGTGKLFF. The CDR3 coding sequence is TGCAGCGTGAATCCGGGACAGGGGACGGGAAAACTGTTTTTT.

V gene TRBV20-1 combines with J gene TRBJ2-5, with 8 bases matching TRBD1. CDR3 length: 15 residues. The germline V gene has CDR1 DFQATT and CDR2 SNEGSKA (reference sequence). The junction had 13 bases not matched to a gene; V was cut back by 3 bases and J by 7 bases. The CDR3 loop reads CSASPEDRAIMTQYF. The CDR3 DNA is TGCAGTGCTAGTCCCGAGGACAGGGCGATTATGACCCAGTACTTC.

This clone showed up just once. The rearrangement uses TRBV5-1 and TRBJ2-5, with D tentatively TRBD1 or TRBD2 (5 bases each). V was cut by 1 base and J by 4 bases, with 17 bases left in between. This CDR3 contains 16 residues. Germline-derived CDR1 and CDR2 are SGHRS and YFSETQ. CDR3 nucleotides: TGCGCCAGCAGCTTGTGGACAAGCGGCTTAGGAGAGACCCAGTACTTC. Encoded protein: CASSLWTSGLGETQYF.

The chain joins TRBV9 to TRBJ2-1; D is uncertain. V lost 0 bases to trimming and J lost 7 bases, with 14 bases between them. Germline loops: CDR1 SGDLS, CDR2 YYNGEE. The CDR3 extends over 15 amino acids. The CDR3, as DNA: TGTGCCAGCAGCGTAGAAGCGCGCGGTGAGAATGAGCAGTTCTTC. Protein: CASSVEARGENEQFF.

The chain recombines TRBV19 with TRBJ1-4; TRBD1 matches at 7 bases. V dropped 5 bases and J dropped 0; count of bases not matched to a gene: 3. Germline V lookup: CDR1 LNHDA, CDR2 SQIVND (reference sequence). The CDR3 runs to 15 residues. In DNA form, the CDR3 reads TGTGCCAGTAGTCTCGGGACAGCAACTAATGAAAAACTGTTTTTT. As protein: CASSLGTATNEKLFF. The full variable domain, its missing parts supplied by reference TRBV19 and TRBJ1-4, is DGGITQSPKYLFRKEGQNVTLSCEQNLNHDAMYWYRQDPGQGLRLIYYSQIVNDFQKGDIAEGYSVSREKKESFPLTVTSAQKNPTAFYLCASSLGTATNEKLFFGSGTQLSVL.

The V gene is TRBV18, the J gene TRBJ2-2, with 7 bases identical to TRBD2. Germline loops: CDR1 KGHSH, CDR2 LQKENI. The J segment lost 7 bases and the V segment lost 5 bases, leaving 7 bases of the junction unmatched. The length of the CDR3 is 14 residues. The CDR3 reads CASSEAGYGGELFF. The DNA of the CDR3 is TGTGCCAGCTCAGAAGCGGGATATGGCGGGGAGCTGTTTTTT. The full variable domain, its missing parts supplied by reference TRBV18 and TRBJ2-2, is NAGVMQNPRHLVRRRGQEARLRCSPMKGHSHVYWYRQLPEEGLKFMVYLQKENIIDESGMPKERFSAEFPKEGPSILRIQQVVRGDSAAYFCASSEAGYGGELFFGEGSRLTVL.

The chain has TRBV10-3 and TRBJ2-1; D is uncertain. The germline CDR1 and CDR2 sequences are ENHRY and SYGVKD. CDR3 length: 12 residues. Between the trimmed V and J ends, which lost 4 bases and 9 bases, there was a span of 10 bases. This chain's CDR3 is CAISVGTPEQFF. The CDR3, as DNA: TGTGCCATCAGTGTGGGAACACCTGAGCAGTTCTTC.

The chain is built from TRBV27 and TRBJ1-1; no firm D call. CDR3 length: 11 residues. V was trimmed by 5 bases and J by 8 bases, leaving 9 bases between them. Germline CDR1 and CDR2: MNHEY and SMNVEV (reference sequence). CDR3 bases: TGTGCCAGCAGTATCGCGGGGGAAGCTTTCTTT. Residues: CASSIAGEAFF.

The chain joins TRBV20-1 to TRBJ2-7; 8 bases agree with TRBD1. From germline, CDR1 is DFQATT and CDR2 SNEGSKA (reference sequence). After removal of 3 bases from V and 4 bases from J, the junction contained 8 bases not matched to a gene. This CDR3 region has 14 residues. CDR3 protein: CSASSRQGKYEQYF. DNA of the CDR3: TGCAGTGCTAGTAGCCGACAGGGGAAGTACGAGCAGTACTTC.

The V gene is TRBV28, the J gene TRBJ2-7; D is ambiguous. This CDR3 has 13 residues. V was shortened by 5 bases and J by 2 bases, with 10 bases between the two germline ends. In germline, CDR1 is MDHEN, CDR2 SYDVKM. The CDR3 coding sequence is TGTGCCAGCAGTCATGCGGTTACCTACGAGCAGTACTTC. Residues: CASSHAVTYEQYF.

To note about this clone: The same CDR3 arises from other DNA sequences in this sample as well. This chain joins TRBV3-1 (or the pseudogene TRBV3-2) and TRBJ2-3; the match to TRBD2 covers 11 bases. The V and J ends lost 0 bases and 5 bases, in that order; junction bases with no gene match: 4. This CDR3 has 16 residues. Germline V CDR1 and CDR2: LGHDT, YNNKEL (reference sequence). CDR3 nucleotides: TGTGCCAGCAGCCAAGAACTAGCGGGAGTAGGAGATACGCAGTATTTT. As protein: CASSQELAGVGDTQYF.

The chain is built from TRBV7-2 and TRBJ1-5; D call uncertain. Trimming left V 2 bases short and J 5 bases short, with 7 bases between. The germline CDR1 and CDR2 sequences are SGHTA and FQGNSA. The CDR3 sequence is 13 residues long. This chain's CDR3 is CASSLFNDQPQHF. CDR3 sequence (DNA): TGTGCCAGCAGCTTATTTAACGATCAGCCCCAGCATTTT.